This is a list of T cell receptor beta chains from one sample in a study of CD8+CD57+ T cells in acquired aplastic anemia. TCRdb fed the reads into MiXCR, producing one record per CDR3 protein. The sample yields around 170,000 distinct CDR3 sequences, 48% seen once. Material: sorted CD4+, CD8+, or CD8+CD57+ T cells (not recorded which) from PBMCs. These receptors were collected from a human donor with aplastic anemia. Both conserved end residues are part of each CDR3. The D gene is left open where the match is weak. Size is stated for part of the rows, as once, few or many counts, or as a class when the clone is expanded.

>TRBJ2-2|TRBV24-1|NA|NA
CATSTNTGELFF
TGTGCCACCAGTACCAATACCGGGGAGCTGTTTTTT
>TRBJ2-1|TRBV20-1|TRBD2|NA
CSVTGTSGGTYNEQFF
TGCAGCGTAACCGGGACTAGCGGGGGTACCTACAATGAGCAGTTCTTC
>TRBJ1-2|TRBV5-4|TRBD1|NA
CASSPGTDKIYGYTF
TGTGCCAGCAGCCCCGGGACAGACAAGATTTATGGCTACACCTTC
>TRBJ2-1|TRBV12-3/TRBV12-4|TRBD2|NA
CASSLARASGGGEQFF
TGTGCCAGCAGTTTAGCGAGGGCTAGCGGGGGGGGTGAGCAGTTCTTC
>TRBJ2-1|TRBV24-1|NA|NA
CATSDPSSYNEQFF
TGTGCCACCAGTGACCCCAGCTCCTACAATGAGCAGTTCTTC
>TRBJ2-2|TRBV7-9|NA|many
CASSLGRTGELFF
TGTGCCAGCAGCTTAGGCAGGACCGGGGAGCTGTTTTTT
>TRBJ2-7|TRBV19|TRBD2|NA
CARVTSAQYPYEQYF
TGTGCTAGAGTGACTAGCGCCCAATACCCCTACGAGCAGTACTTC
>TRBJ1-2|TRBV5-4|NA|NA
CASSLGARDGYTF
TGTGCCAGCAGCCTCGGGGCCAGGGATGGCTACACCTTC
>TRBJ1-2|TRBV6-1|NA|many
CASRPGLYGGYTF
TGTGCCAGCAGACCCGGGCTTTACGGTGGCTACACCTTC
>TRBJ2-3|TRBV10-3|TRBD1|few
CAISEFGQVSDTQYF
TGTGCCATCAGTGAGTTCGGACAGGTATCAGATACGCAGTATTTT
>TRBJ2-3|TRBV5-1|TRBD1|NA
CASSLSGTGTSTDTQYF
TGCGCCAGCAGCTTGAGCGGGACAGGGACTAGCACAGATACGCAGTATTTT
>TRBJ1-5|TRBV10-3|TRBD1|NA
CAISESTGEGQPQHF
TGTGCCATCAGTGAGTCCACAGGGGAGGGCCAGCCCCAGCATTTT
>TRBJ2-7|TRBV19|TRBD1|NA
CASSPGQDLSYEQYF
TGTGCCAGTAGTCCGGGACAGGATCTGTCCTACGAGCAGTACTTC
>TRBJ1-1|TRBV5-5|NA|once
CASSSPDVDKNTEAFF
TGTGCCAGCAGCTCTCCTGACGTTGACAAGAACACTGAAGCTTTCTTT
>TRBJ2-2|TRBV7-8|NA|NA
CASSMGHTGELFF
TGTGCCAGCAGCATGGGACACACCGGGGAGCTGTTTTTT
>TRBJ1-4|TRBV19|TRBD1|NA
CASSSRTGEKLFF
TGTGCCAGTAGTTCCCGGACAGGGGAAAAACTGTTTTTT
>TRBJ1-1|TRBV6-5|TRBD1|few
CASSYLPRVRGPEAFF
TGTGCCAGCAGTTACTTACCCCGGGTGAGGGGGCCTGAAGCTTTCTTT
>TRBJ1-6|TRBV10-3|TRBD1|NA
CAISGQGYDNSPLHF
TGTGCCATCAGTGGACAGGGATACGATAATTCACCCCTCCACTTT
>TRBJ1-1|TRBV20-1|NA|NA
CSALDGTVNTEAFF
TGCAGTGCCCTCGACGGGACGGTGAACACTGAAGCTTTCTTT
>TRBJ2-7|TRBV6-5|TRBD2|many
CASSSGGVEYEQYF
TGTGCCAGCAGTTCGGGGGGAGTAGAATACGAGCAGTACTTC
>TRBJ2-3|TRBV29-1|NA|NA
CSVDSTRADTQYF
TGCAGCGTTGATTCTACCCGGGCAGACACGCAGTATTTT
>TRBJ2-2|TRBV5-1|NA|many
CASSLASRSGVNTGELFF
TGCGCCAGCAGCTTGGCCTCGCGGTCAGGGGTTAATACCGGGGAGCTGTTTTTT
>TRBJ1-5|TRBV20-1|NA|NA
CSASAGTEGIQPQHF
TGCAGTGCTTCCGCCGGGACTGAGGGTATACAGCCCCAGCATTTT
>TRBJ2-7|TRBV2|NA|NA
CASRIQAGEQYF
TGTGCCAGCAGGATACAAGCGGGTGAGCAGTACTTC
>TRBJ2-7|TRBV25-1|NA|NA
CASSEIEASEQYF
TGTGCCAGCAGTGAAATCGAGGCTTCCGAGCAGTACTTC
>TRBJ2-7|TRBV10-1|TRBD2|many
CASRTRLAGIMYEQYF
TGCGCCAGCAGGACCCGACTAGCGGGAATAATGTACGAGCAGTACTTC
>TRBJ2-5|TRBV12-3/TRBV12-4|TRBD2|NA
CASSLFASGGEETQYF
TGTGCCAGCAGTTTATTCGCTAGCGGGGGGGAGGAGACCCAGTACTTC
>TRBJ1-2|TRBV7-2|TRBD1|many
CASSFTGGGGYGYTF
TGTGCCAGCAGCTTCACAGGGGGCGGTGGCTATGGCTACACCTTC
>TRBJ1-2|TRBV6-1|NA|many
CASSETFYGYTF
TGTGCCAGCAGTGAGACCTTCTATGGCTACACCTTC
>TRBJ2-1|TRBV11-2|NA|once
CASSFGVDEQFF
TGTGCCAGCAGCTTTGGCGTGGATGAGCAGTTCTTC
>TRBJ2-2|TRBV25-1|NA|many
CASSERAAGELFF
TGTGCCAGCAGTGAACGGGCAGCCGGGGAGCTGTTTTTT
>TRBJ1-1|TRBV29-1|TRBD1|NA
CSVEGARTGGRTEAFF
TGCAGCGTTGAAGGGGCCAGGACAGGGGGCCGCACTGAAGCTTTCTTT
>TRBJ2-7|TRBV2|NA|NA
CASRGAPPCSYEQYF
TGTGCCAGCAGGGGTGCACCTCCGTGCTCCTACGAGCAGTACTTC
>TRBJ2-1|TRBV20-1|TRBD2|few
CSRTSGTEQFF
TGCAGCCGAACCAGCGGGACCGAGCAGTTCTTC
>TRBJ2-7|TRBV7-2|NA|NA
CARRGTFTYERYF
TGTGCCAGAAGGGGGACTTTTACCTACGAGCGGTACTTC
>TRBJ2-2|TRBV24-1|TRBD2|NA
CATSERSGSPTGELFF
TGTGCCACCAGTGAACGTAGCGGGAGCCCTACCGGGGAGCTGTTTTTT
>TRBJ2-1|TRBV6-1|TRBD2|few
CASSAAGVVYNEQFF
TGTGCCAGCAGTGCAGCGGGAGTGGTTTACAATGAGCAGTTCTTC
>TRBJ2-6|TRBV7-3|NA|once
CASSLRGGLPYSGANVLTF
TGTGCCAGCAGCTTAAGGGGGGGCCTCCCCTACTCTGGGGCCAACGTCCTGACTTTC
>TRBJ2-5|TRBV10-1|NA|many
CASSDGLEGEQETQYF
TGCGCCAGCAGTGATGGTCTGGAGGGGGAACAAGAGACCCAGTACTTC
>TRBJ2-6|TRBV27|TRBD1|few
CASSLSIRGTGGKGANVLTF
TGTGCCAGCAGTTTATCGATACGTGGAACAGGGGGGAAAGGGGCCAACGTCCTGACTTTC
>TRBJ2-7|TRBV28|TRBD2|few
CASQSRGLVYEQYF
TGTGCCAGCCAGAGTAGGGGACTAGTCTACGAGCAGTACTTC
>TRBJ2-2|TRBV6-1|NA|many
CASRGIWRTGELFF
TGTGCCAGCAGGGGGATCTGGCGTACCGGGGAGCTGTTTTTT